This T cell receptor (beta chain) was sequenced for a study of shared clonotypes between healthy human individuals. Whole-study findings and limits: Roughly 4.6% of naive CD4 clonotypes were common to a handful of donors.

This clone was counted a single time. Its antigen is not identified. Germline values: CDR1 GTSNPN, CDR2 SVGIG (reference sequence). The length of the CDR3 is 13 residues. Trimming cost V 8 bases and J 4 bases, with 14 bases left between them. TCRdb's copy holds only in-frame clones and misses some; the assay was immunoSEQ multiplex PCR. The sample has about 2.3 million clones, more than 80% seen once; the top ten hold under 0.45%. The chain is built from TRBV30 and TRBJ2-2; perhaps TRBD1 as D (6 bases). Material: naive CD4+ T cells from PBMCs. Subset indicated: CD45RA+ positively selected. This TCR was sampled from a young man in good health. Some clones in this sample may be carry-over from other donors' samples. The CDR3 protein is CASNRAGTGELFF. In nucleotides, the CDR3 is TGTGCCAGTAACAGGGCGGGCACCGGGGAGCTGTTTTTT.